Listed below are T cell receptor beta chains from one sample, sequenced in a study of a mutant IDH1 vaccine in newly diagnosed glioma. Sequenced by immunoSEQ multiplex PCR; TCRdb stores in-frame clones only, minus some. The sample has about 92,000 clones, roughly 75% seen once. Specimen: PBMCs, collected from a glioma patient treated with radiotherapy, temozolomide or both. The receptor set was obtained from a man aged 35 to 55 with glioma. The CDR3 runs from the conserved cysteine through the conserved F or W. D genes are given only for firm matches. Some rows mark clone size as missing; the rest say once, few, many or name a class of expanded clone.

D gene: NA
clone size: NA
V gene: TRBV6-6
J gene: TRBJ1-1
CDR3 DNA: TGTGCCAGCAGTAACTTACAGGGCTCGAACACTGAAGCTTTCTTT
CDR3 protein: CASSNLQGSNTEAFF

D gene: TRBD1
clone size: NA
V gene: TRBV7-9
J gene: TRBJ2-1
CDR3 DNA: TGTGCCAGCAGCTTAGTCGTTAGGGGGCTCGATGAGCAGTTCTTC
CDR3 protein: CASSLVVRGLDEQFF

D gene: TRBD1
clone size: NA
V gene: TRBV6-5
J gene: TRBJ1-5
CDR3 DNA: TGTGCCAGCAGTGGGACAGGAAGCCAGCCCCAGCATTTT
CDR3 protein: CASSGTGSQPQHF

D gene: NA
clone size: NA
V gene: TRBV19
J gene: TRBJ1-4
CDR3 DNA: TGTGCCAGTAACGGGGGGGAGCGTAATGAAAAACTGTTTTTT
CDR3 protein: CASNGGERNEKLFF

D gene: TRBD2
clone size: once
V gene: TRBV5-1
J gene: TRBJ2-5
CDR3 DNA: TGCGCCAGCAGCTCGGGACTAGCGGGGGGTGAGACCCAGTACTTC
CDR3 protein: CASSSGLAGGETQYF

D gene: TRBD2
clone size: NA
V gene: TRBV4-1
J gene: TRBJ2-7
CDR3 DNA: TGCGCCAGCAGCCAAGATAGTGGCGGGAGTAGATACGAGCAGTACTTC
CDR3 protein: CASSQDSGGSRYEQYF

D gene: NA
clone size: once
V gene: TRBV9
J gene: TRBJ2-3
CDR3 DNA: TGTGCCAGCAGCGTATACATGAGCACAGATACGCAGTATTTT
CDR3 protein: CASSVYMSTDTQYF

D gene: TRBD2
clone size: NA
V gene: TRBV4-3
J gene: TRBJ2-2
CDR3 DNA: TGCGCCAGCAGCCTCAGCGGGGGGCTGGACACCGGGGAGCTGTTTTTT
CDR3 protein: CASSLSGGLDTGELFF

D gene: NA
clone size: NA
V gene: TRBV29-1
J gene: TRBJ1-1
CDR3 DNA: TGCAGCGTTGAAATACGGACCACTGAAGCTTTCTTT
CDR3 protein: CSVEIRTTEAFF

D gene: NA
clone size: NA
V gene: TRBV7-2
J gene: TRBJ1-5
CDR3 DNA: TGTGCCAGCAGCTGGCAGAATCAGCCCCAGCATTTT
CDR3 protein: CASSWQNQPQHF

D gene: NA
clone size: few
V gene: TRBV30
J gene: TRBJ1-1
CDR3 DNA: TGTGCCTGGAGTGCCGGGGCTAGCACTGAAGCTTTCTTT
CDR3 protein: CAWSAGASTEAFF

D gene: TRBD1
clone size: NA
V gene: TRBV23-1
J gene: TRBJ2-7
CDR3 DNA: TGCGCCAGCAGTCAATTCGGGACAGGGAGCTCCTACGAGCAGTACTTC
CDR3 protein: CASSQFGTGSSYEQYF

D gene: NA
clone size: NA
V gene: TRBV5-1
J gene: TRBJ2-3
CDR3 DNA: TGCGCCAGCAGCCTGGACTGGCAAAGGGGCACAGATACGCAGTATTTT
CDR3 protein: CASSLDWQRGTDTQYF

D gene: TRBD2
clone size: NA
V gene: TRBV5-5
J gene: TRBJ2-5
CDR3 DNA: TGTGCCAGCAGCACCGGACTAGCGGGCTCCGGTCAAGAGACCCAGTACTTC
CDR3 protein: CASSTGLAGSGQETQYF

D gene: NA
clone size: NA
V gene: TRBV30
J gene: TRBJ1-2
CDR3 DNA: TGTGCCTGGAGTCCCCGCCGGCAGGTTCGATATGGCTACACCTTC
CDR3 protein: CAWSPRRQVRYGYTF

D gene: NA
clone size: once
V gene: TRBV6-1
J gene: TRBJ2-5
CDR3 DNA: TGTGCCAGCAGTCCAAAGGAGACCCAGTACTTC
CDR3 protein: CASSPKETQYF

D gene: TRBD1
clone size: NA
V gene: TRBV6-5
J gene: TRBJ1-2
CDR3 DNA: TGTGCCAGCAGGATCGGTCAGGGGGACTATGGCTACACCTTC
CDR3 protein: CASRIGQGDYGYTF

D gene: TRBD2
clone size: once
V gene: TRBV4-3
J gene: TRBJ2-3
CDR3 DNA: TGCGCCAGCAGCCAAGTTCTAGCGGGGAACACAGATACGCAGTATTTT
CDR3 protein: CASSQVLAGNTDTQYF

D gene: TRBD2
clone size: NA
V gene: TRBV7-3
J gene: TRBJ2-2
CDR3 DNA: TGTGCCAGCAGCTCTACTAGCGCTCTAGCGGGCGGGGAGCTGTTTTTT
CDR3 protein: CASSSTSALAGGELFF

D gene: TRBD2
clone size: NA
V gene: TRBV29-1
J gene: TRBJ2-3
CDR3 DNA: TGCAGCGTTGAAGGGGCGGGAGGGGGTCCAGATACGCAGTATTTT
CDR3 protein: CSVEGAGGGPDTQYF

D gene: TRBD2
clone size: NA
V gene: TRBV5-4
J gene: TRBJ2-2
CDR3 DNA: TGTGCCAGCAGCCCCTCACTAGAGCGGGGGGGTACGGAGCTGTTTTTT
CDR3 protein: CASSPSLERGGTELFF

D gene: TRBD2
clone size: once
V gene: TRBV7-9
J gene: TRBJ2-2
CDR3 DNA: TGTGCCAGCAGCTTAGCCGGACTAGCGGGGGACCCGGGCGGGGAGCTGTTTTTT
CDR3 protein: CASSLAGLAGDPGGELFF

D gene: TRBD1
clone size: NA
V gene: TRBV10-1
J gene: TRBJ2-5
CDR3 DNA: TGCGCCAGCAGTGCTGGGACAGGGGGCGAGGCGACCCAGTACTTC
CDR3 protein: CASSAGTGGEATQYF

D gene: TRBD1
clone size: once
V gene: TRBV30
J gene: TRBJ2-7
CDR3 DNA: TGTGCCTGGATGCGGACAGGGGGGTACGAGCAGTACTTC
CDR3 protein: CAWMRTGGYEQYF

D gene: NA
clone size: few
V gene: TRBV30
J gene: TRBJ1-2
CDR3 DNA: TGTGCCTGGAGTGTACCAGCGGTTCCTAACTATGGCTACACCTTC
CDR3 protein: CAWSVPAVPNYGYTF

D gene: TRBD2
clone size: NA
V gene: TRBV5-1
J gene: TRBJ2-1
CDR3 DNA: TGCGCCAGCAGCTTGGCCCCCACTAGCGGGAGGGCCTCCGGCTACAATGAGCAGTTCTTC
CDR3 protein: CASSLAPTSGRASGYNEQFF

D gene: TRBD2
clone size: NA
V gene: TRBV7-2
J gene: TRBJ2-4
CDR3 DNA: TGTGCCAGCAGCTTCCGACTAGCGGGATTAAACATTCAGTACTTC
CDR3 protein: CASSFRLAGLNIQYF

D gene: TRBD1
clone size: NA
V gene: TRBV18
J gene: TRBJ1-2
CDR3 DNA: TGTGCCAGCTCACCTAGGGGGCTGGACTATGGCTACACCTTC
CDR3 protein: CASSPRGLDYGYTF

D gene: TRBD1
clone size: NA
V gene: TRBV9
J gene: TRBJ2-6
CDR3 DNA: TGTGCCAGCAGCTTTGGGACAGCGAGCTCTGGGGCCAACGTCCTGACTTTC
CDR3 protein: CASSFGTASSGANVLTF

D gene: TRBD1
clone size: few
V gene: TRBV18
J gene: TRBJ1-5
CDR3 DNA: TGTGCCAGCTCACCACTGGACAGGGGGCCGGCGAATCAGCCCCAGCATTTT
CDR3 protein: CASSPLDRGPANQPQHF

D gene: NA
clone size: few
V gene: TRBV5-4
J gene: TRBJ1-1
CDR3 DNA: TGTGCCAGCAGCTTGAGGGCTCTATCCAACACTGAAGCTTTCTTT
CDR3 protein: CASSLRALSNTEAFF

D gene: TRBD2
clone size: once
V gene: TRBV7-9
J gene: TRBJ2-3
CDR3 DNA: TGTGCCAGCAGCTTATCCCGGGGAGGGCTAACAGATACGCAGTATTTT
CDR3 protein: CASSLSRGGLTDTQYF

D gene: TRBD1
clone size: NA
V gene: TRBV10-3
J gene: TRBJ2-1
CDR3 DNA: TGTGCCATCAGTGGGACAGGGGGCCTATACAATGAGCAGTTCTTC
CDR3 protein: CAISGTGGLYNEQFF

D gene: NA
clone size: NA
V gene: TRBV7-3
J gene: TRBJ2-1
CDR3 DNA: TGTGCCAGCAGCTTAACCAAGGGGTGGAGCCATGAGCAGTTCTTC
CDR3 protein: CASSLTKGWSHEQFF

D gene: TRBD1
clone size: NA
V gene: TRBV9
J gene: TRBJ1-4
CDR3 DNA: TGTGCCAGCAGCTCGCGAGACAGGGGCGGTGAAAAACTGTTTTTT
CDR3 protein: CASSSRDRGGEKLFF

D gene: TRBD1
clone size: NA
V gene: TRBV12-5
J gene: TRBJ1-2
CDR3 DNA: TGTGCTAGTGGTTTGGGACAGGGGAAAGGCTACACCTTC
CDR3 protein: CASGLGQGKGYTF

D gene: NA
clone size: NA
V gene: TRBV5-4
J gene: TRBJ2-2
CDR3 DNA: TGTGCCAGCAGCTTGCTTAGGGACACCGGGGAGCTGTTTTTT
CDR3 protein: CASSLLRDTGELFF

D gene: NA
clone size: NA
V gene: TRBV11-2
J gene: TRBJ2-5
CDR3 DNA: TGTGCCAGCAGTCGCCTCCAGGGTCTTGGAGAGACCCAGTACTTC
CDR3 protein: CASSRLQGLGETQYF

D gene: TRBD1
clone size: NA
V gene: TRBV6-6
J gene: TRBJ1-3
CDR3 DNA: TGTGCCAGCAGTTACCAGACAGGGGTCTCTGGAAACACCATATATTTT
CDR3 protein: CASSYQTGVSGNTIYF

D gene: NA
clone size: NA
V gene: TRBV7-2
J gene: TRBJ2-7
CDR3 DNA: TGTGCCAGCAGCTTAGGGGGTGGAGGAACGGACGAGCAGTACTTC
CDR3 protein: CASSLGGGGTDEQYF

D gene: TRBD1
clone size: many
V gene: TRBV7-7
J gene: TRBJ2-2
CDR3 DNA: TGTGCTAGCAGCCTTACAGGGGGCTCGAACACCGGGGAGCTGTTTTTT
CDR3 protein: CASSLTGGSNTGELFF

D gene: NA
clone size: NA
V gene: TRBV9
J gene: TRBJ2-2
CDR3 DNA: TGTGCCAGCAGCCTTAATTGGGGCTCCGGGGAGCTGTTTTTT
CDR3 protein: CASSLNWGSGELFF

D gene: NA
clone size: NA
V gene: TRBV19
J gene: TRBJ1-1
CDR3 DNA: TGTGCCACCACCCTGTGGGGGACAAGAATGAACACTGAAGCTTTCTTT
CDR3 protein: CATTLWGTRMNTEAFF

D gene: TRBD1
clone size: NA
V gene: TRBV29-1
J gene: TRBJ2-7
CDR3 DNA: TGCAGCGCCTGGGGACAGGGTGCCTACGAGCAGTACTTC
CDR3 protein: CSAWGQGAYEQYF

D gene: NA
clone size: NA
V gene: TRBV30
J gene: TRBJ1-4
CDR3 DNA: TGTGCCTGGTCCTCAAACAGAAATGAAAAACTGTTTTTT
CDR3 protein: CAWSSNRNEKLFF

D gene: TRBD2
clone size: NA
V gene: TRBV27
J gene: TRBJ2-7
CDR3 DNA: TGTGCCAGCAGTAGAACGGGGGGGCAGAGCGAGCAGTACTTC
CDR3 protein: CASSRTGGQSEQYF

D gene: NA
clone size: NA
V gene: TRBV5-1
J gene: TRBJ2-3
CDR3 DNA: TGCGCCAGCAGCTTATATTCGGCAGATACGCAGTATTTT
CDR3 protein: CASSLYSADTQYF

D gene: NA
clone size: NA
V gene: TRBV11-2
J gene: TRBJ2-7
CDR3 DNA: TGTGCCAGCAGCTCCGGGACTGACTTCTACGAGCAGTACTTC
CDR3 protein: CASSSGTDFYEQYF

D gene: NA
clone size: once
V gene: TRBV28
J gene: TRBJ1-5
CDR3 DNA: TGTGCCAGCAAAAGGAAATGGGGCAGGGGCAATCAGCCCCAGCATTTT
CDR3 protein: CASKRKWGRGNQPQHF

D gene: NA
clone size: NA
V gene: TRBV30
J gene: TRBJ2-3
CDR3 DNA: TGTGCCTGGAGCCCGACAGGTAGAAGCACAGATACGCAGTATTTT
CDR3 protein: CAWSPTGRSTDTQYF

D gene: TRBD1
clone size: NA
V gene: TRBV28
J gene: TRBJ2-3
CDR3 DNA: TGTGCCAGCAAACGAACCCCCTACAGGGGTGAGTTGGATACGCAGTATTTT
CDR3 protein: CASKRTPYRGELDTQYF

D gene: NA
clone size: NA
V gene: TRBV19
J gene: TRBJ2-7
CDR3 DNA: TGTGCCAGTAGTATAGGCAGGGGGACTGTCGAGCAGTGCTTC
CDR3 protein: CASSIGRGTVEQCF